One and the same sample provided the 24 T cell receptor beta chains below, sequenced in a study of shared clonotypes between healthy human individuals. The data were produced by immunoSEQ multiplex PCR, yet TCRdb's version contains in-frame clones alone and is incomplete. Of roughly 510,000 clones listed, about 79% were seen once; the top ten hold about an eighth. Sequencing was carried out using PBMCs. These receptors were obtained from a middle-aged woman in good health. Some clones in this sample may be carry-over from other donors' samples.

The table lists this clone with a count of one. The chain joins TRBV11-2 to TRBJ1-1, with TRBD1 matching over 7 bases. Trimming removed 5 bases from V and 0 bases from J; junction bases left unmatched: 3. CDR3 size: 14 residues. In germline, CDR1 is SGHAT, CDR2 FQNNGV. CDR3 residues: CASSPQGLNTEAFF. In nucleotides, the CDR3 is TGTGCCAGCAGCCCACAGGGGTTGAACACTGAAGCTTTCTTT.

The V call is TRBV5-1, the J call TRBJ1-2; TRBD1 is a possible D gene (6 bases). V lost 4 bases and J lost 2, with 12 bases in between. This CDR3 has 14 residues. Germline V gives CDR1 SGHRS, CDR2 YFSETQ. The DNA of the CDR3 is TGCGCCAGCAGCCCCGACGGGGGCAACTATGGCTACACCTTC. Translated: CASSPDGGNYGYTF. The full variable domain, rest sourced from reference TRBV5-1 and TRBJ1-2, is KAGVTQTPRYLIKTRGQQVTLSCSPISGHRSVSWYQQTPGQGLQFLFEYFSETQRNKGNFPGRFSGRQFSNSRSEMNVSTLELGDSALYLCASSPDGGNYGYTFGSGTRLTVV.

The table lists this clone with a few counts. At the DNA level, this CDR3 is encoded by other sequences in the same sample as well. V and J are TRBV15 and TRBJ1-3; 8 positions agree with TRBD1. Germline V gives CDR1 LNHNV, CDR2 YYDKDF (reference sequence). The CDR3 is made up of 15 amino acids. V was pared by 0 bases and J by 4 bases, with 2 bases of the junction left unmatched. The CDR3 reads CATSRDRGQGNTIYF. CDR3 DNA: TGTGCCACCAGCAGAGACAGGGGGCAAGGAAACACCATATATTTT.

The CDR3 nucleotides read TGTGCCAGCAGTCCCTCCCCGACAGGGAGAGAAAAACTGTTTTTT. Translating gives CASSPSPTGREKLFF. This chain uses TRBV2 with TRBJ1-4, with 7 positions matching TRBD1. The CDR3 length is 15 residues. The germline V gene has CDR1 SNHLY and CDR2 FYNNEI. V lost 5 bases and J lost 8; bases outside the gene matches: 11.

The chain is built from TRBV28 and TRBJ1-2; the match to TRBD1 covers 7 bases. This CDR3 spans 14 amino acids. CDR1 is MDHEN, CDR2 SYDVKM, per germline. Trimming took 7 bases from V and 8 from J; bases not matched to a gene: 13. The CDR3 reads CASTLTGLRLGYTF. CDR3 DNA: TGTGCCAGCACACTGACAGGGCTTAGGTTGGGCTACACCTTC.

The rearrangement uses TRBV28 and TRBJ2-7, with 7 nucleotides matching TRBD2. J was trimmed by 6 bases and V by 2 bases; bases with no gene match: 7. The CDR3 loop spans 14 amino acids. Germline lookup yields CDR1 MDHEN and CDR2 SYDVKM. This CDR3 reads CASSLVGGSGEQYF. CDR3 DNA: TGTGCCAGCAGTTTAGTCGGCGGGAGTGGCGAGCAGTACTTC.

The sample holds one count of this clone. The chain recombines TRBV27 with TRBJ1-3; 10 positions agree with TRBD1. The CDR3 length is 20 residues. Germline CDR1 is MNHEY and CDR2 is SMNVEV (reference sequence). V lost 4 bases to trimming and J lost 0 bases; unmatched junction nucleotides: 15. CDR3 sequence: CASSSFPGTGAANSGNTIYF. CDR3 coding DNA: TGTGCCAGCAGTTCCTTCCCGGGGACAGGGGCCGCCAACTCTGGAAACACCATATATTTT.

The J gene is TRBJ2-1, the V gene TRBV7-2; D might be TRBD1 or TRBD2, each matching 5 bases. The V end lost 2 bases, the J end lost 14 bases, and 19 bases lay between the germline ends. This CDR3 is built from 14 residues. Germline V gene data show CDR1 as SGHTA and CDR2 as FQGNSA. The CDR3 coding sequence is TGTGCCAGCAGCTTAACGCCCTCGGGGCAGAGAAAGTTCTTC. This encodes CASSLTPSGQRKFF.

This sequence joins TRBV6-6 and TRBJ2-7; TRBD2 agrees at 12 bases. This CDR3 has 12 residues. Germline-derived CDR1 and CDR2 are MNHNY and SVGAGI (reference sequence). V lost 9 bases, J lost 7 bases, and 4 bases stayed unmatched. This CDR3 is CARGLAGKEQYF. The CDR3 DNA reads as TGTGCCAGGGGACTAGCGGGTAAGGAGCAGTACTTC.

Turning to this clone: Other DNA sequences in the sample encode the same CDR3. The chain links TRBV19 to TRBJ2-3; TRBD1 aligns across 7 bases. This CDR3 is 16 amino acids long. The germline V gene has CDR1 LNHDA and CDR2 SQIVND (reference sequence). V was pared by 2 bases and J by 0 bases, with 5 bases of the junction left unmatched. DNA of the CDR3: TGTGCCAGTAGTATAATCGGGACAGCGAGCACAGATACGCAGTATTTT. Residues: CASSIIGTASTDTQYF.

The V call is TRBV7-8, the J call TRBJ2-7; D gene uncertain. Trimming left V 4 bases short and J 3 bases short, with 10 bases between. The CDR3 has 13 residues. Germline V lookup: CDR1 SGHVS, CDR2 FQNEAQ. This chain's CDR3 is CASSSAPLYEQYF. The CDR3 DNA is TGTGCCAGCAGCTCCGCCCCGCTCTACGAGCAGTACTTC.

The V and J genes are TRBV5-1 and TRBJ2-3; possibly TRBD2 for D (5 bases). This CDR3 spans 14 amino acids. CDR1 is SGHRS and CDR2 is YFSETQ in the germline V gene. V lost 0 bases and J lost 2, with 7 bases in between. The CDR3 reads CASSLERSTDTQYF. The CDR3 region has the DNA TGCGCCAGCAGCTTGGAGCGGTCCACAGATACGCAGTATTTT.

CDR3 DNA sequence: TGCGCCAGCAGTGAGTCCTTCAGATCCCGGCGGTATGGCTACACCTTC. This encodes CASSESFRSRRYGYTF. The chain combines TRBV10-2 with TRBJ1-2; D remains ambiguous. The V and J ends lost 0 bases and 5 bases respectively, with 16 bases between them. Germline V gene data show CDR1 as WSHSY and CDR2 as SAAADI. CDR3 length equals 16 residues.

The chain couples TRBV7-2 to TRBJ2-1, with 8 bases lining up with TRBD2. The CDR3 covers 18 residues. Trimming took 1 base from V and 7 from J; bases not matched to a gene: 15. In germline, CDR1 is SGHTA, CDR2 FQGNSA. CDR3 in amino acids: CASSLEPVRIAGRNEQFF. CDR3 nucleotides: TGTGCCAGCAGCTTAGAACCTGTTCGGATAGCGGGAAGGAATGAGCAGTTCTTC.

In this sample, this clone turned up once. This chain uses TRBV5-5 with TRBJ1-4; D is unresolved. Looked up from germline, CDR1 is SGHKS and CDR2 is YYEKEE (reference sequence). The CDR3 runs to 14 residues. V gave up 0 bases and J gave up 5 bases, with 8 bases separating them. The CDR3 DNA reads as TGTGCCAGCAGCTTGGGACATCGGAATGAAAAACTGTTTTTT. Translated: CASSLGHRNEKLFF.

V and J are TRBV2 and TRBJ2-5; 9 bases are a match to TRBD2. With 2 bases clipped from V and 9 bases from J, the junction kept 10 bases outside the gene matches. The CDR3 length is 15 residues. Germline V CDR1 and CDR2: SNHLY, FYNNEI. The CDR3 region is CASSERLAGTGAQYF. The CDR3 coding sequence is TGTGCCAGCAGTGAAAGGCTAGCGGGAACGGGGGCCCAGTACTTC.

The chain is built from TRBV7-2 and TRBJ2-5, with 9 bases aligning to TRBD1. With 3 bases clipped from V and 5 bases from J, the junction kept 4 bases outside the gene matches. The germline V gene encodes CDR1 SGHTA and CDR2 FQGNSA. The length of the CDR3 is 14 residues. The CDR3 DNA is TGTGCCAGCAGCTTCGACAGGGGGTTGGAGACCCAGTACTTC. It encodes CASSFDRGLETQYF. Variable domain in full (rest from reference TRBV7-2 and TRBJ2-5): GAGVSQSPSNKVTEKGKDVELRCDPISGHTALYWYRQSLGQGLEFLIYFQGNSAPDKSGLPSDRFSAERTGGSVSTLTIQRTQQEDSAVYLCASSFDRGLETQYFGPGTRLLVL.

The chain carries TRBV6-5 and TRBJ2-1, with D possibly TRBD2 on 6 matching bases. CDR3 length equals 14 residues. Germline V lookup: CDR1 MNHEY, CDR2 SVGAGI. Trimming pared 5 bases from V and 4 bases from J, leaving 12 bases between. This CDR3 reads CASSGLPGYNEQFF. DNA of the CDR3: TGTGCCAGCAGTGGACTACCCGGATACAATGAGCAGTTCTTC.

The CDR3 DNA reads as TGTGCCAGCAGCCATCAGGATACAGAATCTAATGAAAAACTGTTTTTT. As protein: CASSHQDTESNEKLFF. J is TRBJ1-4 and V is TRBV7-7, with D hard to call. The CDR3 spans 16 residues. CDR1 SSHAT and CDR2 FNYEAQ come from the germline V gene (reference sequence). Trimming removed 5 bases from V and 3 bases from J, with 16 bases in between.

The chain employs TRBV6-6 and TRBJ2-3, with 7 positions matching TRBD2. The junction had 5 bases not matched to a gene; V was cut back by 6 bases and J by 2 bases. Germline-derived CDR1 and CDR2 are MNHNY and SVGAGI (reference sequence). The CDR3 is made up of 14 amino acids. CDR3 bases: TGTGCCAGCAGGCTGAGCGGGAACACAGATACGCAGTATTTT. Its translation is CASRLSGNTDTQYF.

The chain has TRBV7-2 and TRBJ1-5, with a weak D call TRBD1 (5 bases). The CDR3 is 15 residues long. In germline, CDR1 is SGHTA, CDR2 FQGNSA. V lost 4 bases, J lost 2 bases, and 12 bases lay in between. The CDR3 sequence: CASSSSGGGNQPQHF. CDR3 bases: TGTGCCAGCAGCTCCTCGGGGGGAGGCAATCAGCCCCAGCATTTT.

The rearrangement links TRBV30 to TRBJ1-5; TRBD1 might be the D (6 bases). Deletions cut 5 bases from V and 6 bases from J, with 17 bases between. This CDR3 contains 14 residues. Germline V gene sequence: CDR1 GTSNPN, CDR2 SVGIG (reference sequence). The CDR3 loop reads CAWGGSGGGQPQHF. In DNA, the CDR3 is TGTGCCTGGGGAGGGAGTGGGGGCGGTCAGCCCCAGCATTTT.

This clone was found a few times. V is TRBV18 and J is TRBJ1-1, with a tentative D call TRBD1 (5 bases). The length of the CDR3 is 16 residues. V dropped 6 bases and J dropped 1 base, with 18 bases sitting between them. The germline CDR1 and CDR2 sequences are KGHSH and LQKENI. CDR3 in DNA: TGTGCCAGCTCTTCTGACCCCCAAGGGGCGAACACTGAAGCTTTCTTT. Translation gives CASSSDPQGANTEAFF. Based on the CDR3 plus reference TRBV18 and TRBJ1-1, the full variable domain is NAGVMQNPRHLVRRRGQEARLRCSPMKGHSHVYWYRQLPEEGLKFMVYLQKENIIDESGMPKERFSAEFPKEGPSILRIQQVVRGDSAAYFCASSSDPQGANTEAFFGQGTRLTVV.

The chain carries TRBV28 and TRBJ2-5, with 9 bases that match TRBD2. The CDR3 sequence is 17 residues long. Germline loops: CDR1 MDHEN, CDR2 SYDVKM. Germline trimming cut 6 bases from V and 5 bases from J; bases unmatched to any gene: 16. The CDR3 is CASSYTSGSLHAETQYF. CDR3 DNA: TGTGCCAGCAGCTATACTAGCGGGTCCCTTCATGCGGAGACCCAGTACTTC. Looking up the rest from reference TRBV28 and TRBJ2-5 gives the full variable domain: DVKVTQSSRYLVKRTGEKVFLECVQDMDHENMFWYRQDPGLGLRLIYFSYDVKMKEKGDIPEGYSVSREKKERFSLILESASTNQTSMYLCASSYTSGSLHAETQYFGPGTRLLVL.